This passage covers 21 T cell receptor beta chains from one sample sequenced in a study of T cell responses to AZD1222 COVID-19 vaccine. Only in-frame clones appear in the TCRdb table, and some are missing; sequencing was by immunoSEQ multiplex PCR. This table has some 150,000 clones, 85% appearing once. The starting material was peripheral blood, obtained 28 days after the second dose of the MenACWY control vaccine. The receptors stem from an adult who received the MenACWY meningococcal vaccine as a control.

The chain joins TRBV28 to TRBJ2-3, with D perhaps being TRBD1 or TRBD2 (6 bases each). With 6 bases removed from V and 3 bases from J, the gap between germline ends came to 19 bases. The CDR3 is 16 residues long. Germline CDR1 reads MDHEN; CDR2 reads SYDVKM. The CDR3 protein is CASRDATGLRTDTQYF. The CDR3, as DNA: TGTGCCAGCAGGGACGCGACAGGACTAAGGACAGATACGCAGTATTTT.

The J gene is TRBJ1-2, the V gene TRBV30, with a tentative D call TRBD1 (6 bases). Per germline, CDR1 GTSNPN and CDR2 SVGIG (reference sequence). V dropped 4 bases and J dropped 7 bases, with 13 bases sitting between them. This CDR3 comprises 12 residues. This CDR3 reads CAWMTGTGGYTF. In DNA, the CDR3 is TGTGCCTGGATGACAGGCACGGGTGGCTACACCTTC.

The genes are TRBV5-5 and TRBJ1-4; TRBD1 might be the D (6 bases). The CDR3 is 14 residues long. Deletions cut 4 bases from V and 6 bases from J, with 13 bases between. Germline assignment: CDR1 SGHKS and CDR2 YYEKEE (reference sequence). The CDR3 coding sequence is TGTGCCAGCAGCACCCGGACAGTAGATGAAAAACTGTTTTTT. As protein: CASSTRTVDEKLFF.

The J gene is TRBJ2-3, the V gene TRBV15; 8 nucleotides line up with TRBD2. The CDR3 totals 17 residues. CDR1 is LNHNV, CDR2 YYDKDF, per germline (reference sequence). V shed 0 bases and J 6 bases; nucleotides not matched to a gene: 11. As DNA, the CDR3 is TGTGCCACCAGCAGAGATAGCGGGGTCGGGTCCCGGGATACGCAGTATTTT. Translated: CATSRDSGVGSRDTQYF.

The J gene is TRBJ1-5, the V gene TRBV28, with D possibly being TRBD1 (5 bases). Trimming shortened V by 5 bases and J by 9 bases, and 11 bases separated the two germline ends. This CDR3 is built from 12 residues. Germline CDR1 is MDHEN and CDR2 is SYDVKM. CDR3 nucleotide sequence: TGTGCCAGCAGTGGGGCGGGTTTGCCCCAGCATTTT. It translates to CASSGAGLPQHF.

This rearrangement joins TRBV5-4 to TRBJ1-2; D unclear. Germline V lookup: CDR1 SGHNT, CDR2 YYREEE (reference sequence). V was pared by 0 bases and J by 0 bases, with 9 bases between. The length of the CDR3 is 15 residues. DNA for the CDR3: TGTGCCAGCAGCTTGGATAGAAACACTAACTATGGCTACACCTTC. Translation gives CASSLDRNTNYGYTF.

The chain is built from TRBV9 and TRBJ1-1; tentatively, D is TRBD1 (6 bases). The CDR3 is 14 amino acids. In germline, CDR1 is SGDLS, CDR2 YYNGEE. Deletions cut 0 bases from V and 7 bases from J, with 13 bases between. The CDR3 protein is CASSVAIGGNEAFF. CDR3 DNA: TGTGCCAGCAGCGTAGCTATAGGGGGTAATGAAGCTTTCTTT.

This chain uses TRBV7-6 with TRBJ2-1; 7 nucleotides match TRBD2. V lost 5 bases and J lost 15; bases outside the gene matches: 19. From germline, CDR1 is SGHVS and CDR2 FNYEAQ. This CDR3 spans 15 amino acids. The CDR3 loop reads CASSPRGSGVHLSFF. Here the CDR3 DNA reads TGTGCCAGCAGCCCCCGGGGAAGCGGGGTACATTTATCGTTCTTC.

V gene TRBV28 combines with J gene TRBJ2-1; no clear D gene. Germline assignment: CDR1 MDHEN and CDR2 SYDVKM. CDR3 length: 12 residues. Trimming left V 2 bases short and J 4 bases short, with 3 bases between. This chain's CDR3 is CASSLSYNEQFF. CDR3 DNA sequence: TGTGCCAGCAGTTTAAGTTACAATGAGCAGTTCTTC.

The chain employs TRBV3-1 (or the pseudogene TRBV3-2) and TRBJ1-2; 9 positions agree with TRBD1. Trimming took 3 bases from V and 8 from J; bases not matched to a gene: 7. Germline lookup yields CDR1 LGHDT and CDR2 YNNKEL (reference sequence). This CDR3 is built from 14 residues. CDR3 residues: CASSQVNRGRGYTF. The CDR3 nucleotides read TGTGCCAGCAGCCAGGTTAACAGGGGGCGCGGCTACACCTTC.

The rearrangement uses TRBV7-2 and TRBJ1-2; no reliable D call. Germline V gene lookup returns CDR1 SGHTA and CDR2 FQGNSA. The CDR3 totals 13 residues. Trimming took off 1 base at V and 1 base at J, with 4 bases between the two ends. The DNA for the CDR3 is TGTGCCAGCAGCTTAGTGAATAACTATGGCTACACCTTC. This gives the protein CASSLVNNYGYTF. The full variable domain, in which reference TRBV7-2 and TRBJ1-2 provide the parts outside the CDR3, is GAGVSQSPSNKVTEKGKDVELRCDPISGHTALYWYRQSLGQGLEFLIYFQGNSAPDKSGLPSDRFSAERTGGSVSTLTIQRTQQEDSAVYLCASSLVNNYGYTFGSGTRLTVV.

The chain joins TRBV11-3 to TRBJ2-5; D ambiguous. Per germline, CDR1 SGHNT and CDR2 YENEEA. There are 15 residues in the CDR3. V was trimmed by 4 bases and J by 2 bases, leaving 14 bases between them. The CDR3 reads CASSSIVLLQETQYF. The CDR3 DNA reads TGTGCCAGCAGCTCCATTGTATTGTTGCAAGAGACCCAGTACTTC.

This clone was picked up a small number of times. The gene calls are TRBV7-8 and TRBJ1-5; D may be TRBD1 (6 bases). The ends were cut back, 4 bases at V and 4 bases at J, with 29 bases in the middle. CDR1 SGHVS and CDR2 FQNEAQ come from the germline V gene. This CDR3 spans 20 amino acids. This CDR3 reads CASSSNQPAGGAPRNQPQHF. The CDR3 DNA reads TGTGCCAGCAGCTCCAATCAGCCCGCGGGGGGCGCCCCGAGGAATCAGCCCCAGCATTTT. The full variable domain, in which reference TRBV7-8 and TRBJ1-5 provide the parts outside the CDR3, is GAGVSQSPRYKVAKRGQDVALRCDPISGHVSLFWYQQALGQGPEFLTYFQNEAQLDKSGLPSDRFFAERPEGSVSTLKIQRTQQEDSAVYLCASSSNQPAGGAPRNQPQHFGDGTRLSIL.

This clone was counted a single time. This chain links TRBV7-6 with TRBJ2-4, with TRBD2 matching over 11 bases. After removal of 5 bases from V and 1 base from J, the junction contained 7 bases not matched to a gene. Germline values: CDR1 SGHVS, CDR2 FNYEAQ. The CDR3 has 17 residues. CDR3 nucleotide sequence: TGTGCCAGCAGCCCGCTCCCTAGCGGGGGGGCCAAAAACATTCAGTACTTC. Its translation: CASSPLPSGGAKNIQYF.

The genes are TRBV5-6 and TRBJ2-7, with TRBD2 as a possible D gene (5 bases). CDR1 SGHDT and CDR2 YYEEEE come from the germline V gene. This CDR3 is 16 amino acids long. Trimming stripped 0 bases from V and 5 bases from J, with 18 bases between. CDR3 DNA sequence: TGTGCCAGCAGCTTGGGTACAGCGAGGGCAACTAACGAGCAGTACTTC. This gives the protein CASSLGTARATNEQYF.

This chain joins TRBV2 and TRBJ2-2, with TRBD1 matching 8 bases. Looked up from germline, CDR1 is SNHLY and CDR2 is FYNNEI. J lost 5 bases, V lost 6 bases, and 8 bases had no gene match. CDR3 length: 15 residues. The CDR3: CASRKLTGETGELFF. The CDR3 nucleotides read TGTGCCAGCAGGAAATTGACAGGGGAAACCGGGGAGCTGTTTTTT.

The chain combines TRBV19 with TRBJ2-7; tentatively, D is TRBD1 or TRBD2 (5 bases each). CDR1 is LNHDA and CDR2 is SQIVND in the germline V gene (reference sequence). This CDR3 comprises 15 residues. The V end was cut by 5 bases, the J end by 5 bases, with 19 bases between. CDR3 amino acids: CASSDGWDPLNEQYF. The CDR3 nucleotides read TGTGCCAGTAGTGACGGGTGGGACCCTTTGAACGAGCAGTACTTC.

The gene calls are TRBV21-1 and TRBJ2-2. TRBV21-1 is a pseudogene. The CDR3 has 16 amino acids. CDR3 nucleotides: TGTGCCAGCAGCGACTGTCGGACCCCGAACACCGGGGAGCTGTTTTTT. Protein sequence: CASSDCRTPNTGELFF.

CDR3 loop: CASSDRGNTIYF. The CDR3 bases are TGTGCCAGCAGTGACCGTGGAAACACCATATATTTT. The chain joins TRBV2 to TRBJ1-3; no clear D. The V gene lost 3 bases and the J gene lost 3 bases, with 3 bases spanning the gap. CDR3 length: 12 amino acids. In germline, CDR1 is SNHLY, CDR2 FYNNEI.

This clone was seen a single time. The V and J genes are TRBV5-6 and TRBJ2-7; the D is unclear. The CDR3 length is 12 residues. The germline V and J ends were trimmed by 1 base and 6 bases, with 8 bases remaining between them. CDR1 SGHDT and CDR2 YYEEEE come from the germline V gene. Here the CDR3 reads CASSLPVGEQYV. DNA of the CDR3: TGTGCCAGCAGCTTGCCTGTTGGCGAGCAGTACGTC.

The V call is TRBV7-2, the J call TRBJ1-5; 8 bases match TRBD1. V was pared by 5 bases and J by 7 bases, with 7 bases of the junction left unmatched. Germline-derived CDR1 and CDR2 are SGHTA and FQGNSA. The CDR3 spans 14 residues. CDR3 in DNA: TGTGCCAGCAGCCCAGGACAGGGATGGCAGCCCCAGCATTTT. It codes for CASSPGQGWQPQHF. Together with reference TRBV7-2 and TRBJ1-5, the CDR3 gives the full variable domain: GAGVSQSPSNKVTEKGKDVELRCDPISGHTALYWYRQSLGQGLEFLIYFQGNSAPDKSGLPSDRFSAERTGGSVSTLTIQRTQQEDSAVYLCASSPGQGWQPQHFGDGTRLSIL.